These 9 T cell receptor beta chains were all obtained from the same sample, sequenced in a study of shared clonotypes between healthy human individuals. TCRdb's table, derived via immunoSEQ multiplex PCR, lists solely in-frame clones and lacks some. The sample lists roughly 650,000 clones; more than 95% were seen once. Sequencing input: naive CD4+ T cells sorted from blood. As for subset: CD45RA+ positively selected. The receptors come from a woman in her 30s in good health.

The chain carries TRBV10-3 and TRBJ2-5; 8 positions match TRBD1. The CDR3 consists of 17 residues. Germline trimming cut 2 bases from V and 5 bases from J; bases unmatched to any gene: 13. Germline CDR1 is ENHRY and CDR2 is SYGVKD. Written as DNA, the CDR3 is TGTGCCATCAGTGAGCCCCGGCCAGGGGGCGGTGTGGAGACCCAGTACTTC. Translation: CAISEPRPGGGVETQYF.

The CDR3 nucleotides read TGTGCCAGCAGTGTCTCCATCCCAGATTCGACCCAGGGGGAGACCCAGTACTTC. It codes for CASSVSIPDSTQGETQYF. The rearrangement joins TRBV2 to TRBJ2-5; D is perhaps TRBD1 (6 bases). Trimming removed 4 bases from V and 5 bases from J, with 26 bases in between. CDR1 is SNHLY, CDR2 FYNNEI, per germline. The CDR3 consists of 18 residues.

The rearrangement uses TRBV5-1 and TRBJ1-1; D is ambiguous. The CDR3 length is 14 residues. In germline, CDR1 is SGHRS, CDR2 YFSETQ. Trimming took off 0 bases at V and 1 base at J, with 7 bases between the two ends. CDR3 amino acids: CASSLAEANTEAFF. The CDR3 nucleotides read TGCGCCAGCAGCTTGGCCGAGGCGAACACTGAAGCTTTCTTT.

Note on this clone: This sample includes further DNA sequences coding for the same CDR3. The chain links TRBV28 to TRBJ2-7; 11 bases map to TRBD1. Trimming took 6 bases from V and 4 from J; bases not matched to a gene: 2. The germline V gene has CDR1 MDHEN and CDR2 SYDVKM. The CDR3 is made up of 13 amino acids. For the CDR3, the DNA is TGTGCCAGCAGGGACAGGGGGCGTTACGAGCAGTACTTC. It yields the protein CASRDRGRYEQYF. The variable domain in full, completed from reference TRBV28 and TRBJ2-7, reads DVKVTQSSRYLVKRTGEKVFLECVQDMDHENMFWYRQDPGLGLRLIYFSYDVKMKEKGDIPEGYSVSREKKERFSLILESASTNQTSMYLCASRDRGRYEQYFGPGTRLTVT.

CDR3 bases: TGTGCCAGCAGTCGGCAGGGTCCTACCGGGGAGCTGTTTTTT. Its translation is CASSRQGPTGELFF. The chain recombines TRBV2 with TRBJ2-2; D might be TRBD1 (5 bases). The CDR3 is 14 amino acids. V lost 5 bases to trimming and J lost 5 bases, with 12 bases between them. CDR1 is SNHLY and CDR2 is FYNNEI in the germline V gene.

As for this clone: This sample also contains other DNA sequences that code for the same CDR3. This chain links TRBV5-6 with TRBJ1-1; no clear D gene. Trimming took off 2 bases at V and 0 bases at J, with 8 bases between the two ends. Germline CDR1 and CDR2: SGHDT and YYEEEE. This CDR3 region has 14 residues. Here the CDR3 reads CASSLGVMNTEAFF. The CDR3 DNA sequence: TGTGCCAGCAGCTTAGGCGTCATGAACACTGAAGCTTTCTTT.

CDR3 DNA: TGTGCCAGCAGCCTAAGCCGGGGACAGGGAGGAACCGGGGAGCTGTTTTTT. Its translation is CASSLSRGQGGTGELFF. This rearrangement joins TRBV5-6 to TRBJ2-2; 9 bases match TRBD1. CDR3 size: 17 residues. The junction had 12 bases not matched to a gene; V was cut back by 4 bases and J by 5 bases. Germline V gene sequence: CDR1 SGHDT, CDR2 YYEEEE.

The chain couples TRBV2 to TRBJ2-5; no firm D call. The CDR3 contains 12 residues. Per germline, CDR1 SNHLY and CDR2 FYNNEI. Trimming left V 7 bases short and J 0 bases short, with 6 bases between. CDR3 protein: CASNTHQETQYF. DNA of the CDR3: TGTGCCAGCAATACGCACCAAGAGACCCAGTACTTC.

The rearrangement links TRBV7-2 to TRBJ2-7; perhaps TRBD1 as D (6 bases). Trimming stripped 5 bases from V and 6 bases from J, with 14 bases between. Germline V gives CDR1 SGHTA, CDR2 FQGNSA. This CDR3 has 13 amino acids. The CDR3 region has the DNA TGTGCCAGCAGCCCCCCGTCAGGGGCCGAGCAGTACTTC. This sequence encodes CASSPPSGAEQYF.